Presented here are 20 T cell receptor beta chains from one specimen sequenced in a study of shared clonotypes between healthy human individuals. Generated by immunoSEQ multiplex PCR, the TCRdb table keeps only in-frame clones and is missing some. The sample consists of hundreds of thousands of clones, nearly 95% of them appearing once. The naive CD8 population came from CD45RO-negative cells selected for CCR7, without terminally differentiated effector memory CD45RA+ cells. Source material: naive CD8+ T cells sorted from blood. The receptors here all came from a man aged 25-45 years in good health.

On this clone itself: This same CDR3 is encoded by further DNA sequences in the sample. The chain couples TRBV6-5 to TRBJ1-2; D is undetermined. The CDR3 runs 12 residues. V was trimmed by 6 bases and J by 2 bases, leaving 7 bases between them. CDR1 and CDR2 from the germline V gene are MNHEY and SVGAGI. The CDR3 region has the DNA TGTGCCAGCAGGGGCACCAACTATGGCTACACCTTC. It codes for CASRGTNYGYTF.

The chain joins TRBV7-6 to TRBJ2-1; TRBD2 matches 7 bases. CDR1 and CDR2 from the germline V gene are SGHVS and FNYEAQ. V gave up 5 bases and J gave up 8 bases; unmatched junction bases: 6. The CDR3 is made up of 13 amino acids. This CDR3 reads CASSVREADEQFF. DNA for the CDR3: TGTGCCAGCAGCGTTCGGGAGGCCGATGAGCAGTTCTTC.

The chain recombines TRBV4-3 with TRBJ2-3; no definite D call. The germline V and J ends were trimmed by 1 base and 4 bases, with 9 bases remaining between them. The CDR3 is 14 residues long. In germline, CDR1 is LGHNA, CDR2 YSLEER. CDR3 loop: CASSQVLRPDTQYF. CDR3 bases: TGCGCCAGCAGCCAAGTTCTGCGGCCAGATACGCAGTATTTT.

V gene TRBV4-1 combines with J gene TRBJ1-3; D may be TRBD1 (5 bases). The germline V and J ends were trimmed by 4 bases and 0 bases, with 13 bases remaining between them. The CDR3 sequence is 16 residues long. Germline values: CDR1 MGHRA, CDR2 YSYEKL. CDR3 loop: CASSPVDSLSGNTIYF. The CDR3, as DNA: TGCGCCAGCAGCCCAGTCGACAGCCTCTCTGGAAACACCATATATTTT.

With respect to this clone: A much larger clone differs from this one at a single base, so this may be a read error. The rearrangement joins TRBV7-3 to TRBJ2-6; D may be TRBD1 (5 bases). Trimming took off 4 bases at V and 0 bases at J, with 7 bases between the two ends. The CDR3 contains 15 residues. Germline V CDR1 and CDR2: SGHTA, FQGTGA. The CDR3, as DNA: TGTGCCAGCAGCTCAGACAGCTCTGGGGCCAACGTCCTGACTTTC. As protein: CASSSDSSGANVLTF.

The V gene is TRBV2, the J gene TRBJ2-7; D is perhaps TRBD1 (6 bases). CDR1 is SNHLY and CDR2 is FYNNEI in the germline V gene. V was clipped by 10 bases and J by 9 bases, with 22 bases between them. CDR3 length: 13 residues. The chain's CDR3 is CATLDRLGVWQYF. As DNA, the CDR3 is TGTGCCACACTAGACAGGTTAGGGGTCTGGCAGTACTTC.

This chain joins TRBV19 and TRBJ2-1; no firm D call. The V and J ends lost 7 bases and 4 bases respectively, with 11 bases between them. The CDR3 length is 13 residues. Germline values: CDR1 LNHDA, CDR2 SQIVND (reference sequence). In DNA, the CDR3 is TGTGCCAGTACCCCATCCCCTTACAATGAGCAGTTCTTC. Residues: CASTPSPYNEQFF.

The chain carries TRBV5-6 and TRBJ1-2; no clear D. Germline CDR1 reads SGHDT; CDR2 reads YYEEEE. The V end lost 0 bases, the J end lost 1 base, and 7 bases lay between the germline ends. The CDR3 runs to 14 residues. CDR3 in amino acids: CASSLALFNYGYTF. CDR3 DNA: TGTGCCAGCAGCTTGGCCTTATTTAACTATGGCTACACCTTC.

The chain employs TRBV27 and TRBJ2-7; possibly TRBD1 for D (6 bases). This CDR3 has 15 amino acids. CDR1 and CDR2 from the germline V gene are MNHEY and SMNVEV (reference sequence). Trimming cost V 4 bases and J 0 bases, with 13 bases left between them. Written as DNA, the CDR3 is TGTGCCAGCAGTTGGGGGCCGCCGAGCTCCTACGAGCAGTACTTC. As protein: CASSWGPPSSYEQYF.

The rearrangement uses TRBV19 and TRBJ2-3; the D gene is possibly TRBD2 (6 bases). Per germline, CDR1 LNHDA and CDR2 SQIVND (reference sequence). V gave up 3 bases and J gave up 6 bases, with 16 bases separating them. The CDR3 spans 15 residues. CDR3 sequence: CASSIRGGIVDTQYF. The CDR3 DNA follows: TGTGCCAGTAGTATTCGTGGCGGGATTGTGGATACGCAGTATTTT.

Comment on this clone: Distinct nucleotide sequences in the sample also encode this CDR3. The J gene is TRBJ2-1, the V gene TRBV27; D not certain. V dropped 2 bases and J dropped 2 bases, with 7 bases sitting between them. CDR3 size: 14 residues. The germline V gene has CDR1 MNHEY and CDR2 SMNVEV (reference sequence). CDR3 in amino acids: CASSLLRTYNEQFF. Written as DNA, the CDR3 is TGTGCCAGCAGTTTACTAAGAACCTACAATGAGCAGTTCTTC.

The V gene is TRBV27, the J gene TRBJ2-1; no reliable D call. V lost 2 bases to trimming and J lost 8 bases, with 10 bases between them. The CDR3 totals 13 residues. The germline gives CDR1 MNHEY, CDR2 SMNVEV (reference sequence). CDR3 amino acids: CASSLISRDEQFF. In DNA form, the CDR3 reads TGTGCCAGCAGTTTAATTTCCCGCGATGAGCAGTTCTTC.

The rearrangement joins TRBV5-4 to TRBJ2-2, with 10 bases lining up with TRBD1. The V and J ends lost 4 bases and 2 bases, in that order; junction bases with no gene match: 2. The CDR3 runs to 15 residues. Germline-derived CDR1 and CDR2 are SGHNT and YYREEE (reference sequence). The CDR3 reads CASSGTGVNTGELFF. CDR3 sequence (DNA): TGTGCCAGCAGCGGGACAGGGGTTAACACCGGGGAGCTGTTTTTT. Using reference TRBV5-4 and TRBJ2-2 for the parts outside the CDR3, the full variable domain is ETGVTQSPTHLIKTRGQQVTLRCSSQSGHNTVSWYQQALGQGPQFIFQYYREEENGRGNFPPRFSGLQFPNYSSELNVNALELDDSALYLCASSGTGVNTGELFFGEGSRLTVL.

This clone was counted a single time. V and J are TRBV2 and TRBJ2-7; TRBD1 is a possible D gene (6 bases). CDR1 is SNHLY, CDR2 FYNNEI, per germline. Trimming took 11 bases from V and 3 from J, leaving 8 bases between them. The CDR3 spans 10 residues. The CDR3 nucleotides read TGTGCCGTCAGGGGCTACGAGCAGTACTTC. Amino acids: CAVRGYEQYF.

V is TRBV30 and J is TRBJ2-2; D uncertain. CDR3 size: 12 residues. Germline CDR1 and CDR2: GTSNPN and SVGIG (reference sequence). V was shortened by 4 bases and J by 2 bases, with 5 bases between the two germline ends. The CDR3 coding sequence is TGTGCCTGGACTCTAAACACCGGGGAGCTGTTTTTT. Its translation: CAWTLNTGELFF.

This chain links TRBV7-2 with TRBJ1-1; D unresolved. The germline V gene has CDR1 SGHTA and CDR2 FQGNSA. The CDR3 is 15 amino acids. The V end was cut by 1 base, the J end by 2 bases, with 11 bases between. CDR3 coding DNA: TGTGCCAGCAGCTTAGGTGGCGGCCTCAACACTGAAGCTTTCTTT. This translates into CASSLGGGLNTEAFF.

The genes are TRBV19 and TRBJ2-1, with TRBD1 matching over 10 bases. The J segment lost 8 bases and the V segment lost 5 bases, leaving 6 bases of the junction unmatched. The CDR3 runs to 14 residues. The germline gives CDR1 LNHDA, CDR2 SQIVND (reference sequence). Here the CDR3 reads CASSFGTGDYEQFF. The CDR3 DNA reads as TGTGCCAGTAGTTTCGGGACAGGGGATTATGAGCAGTTCTTC.

This clone was detected only once. This chain joins TRBV5-5 and TRBJ1-1; D not certain. The germline CDR1 and CDR2 sequences are SGHKS and YYEKEE (reference sequence). This CDR3 is built from 14 residues. The ends were cut back, 0 bases at V and 0 bases at J, with 6 bases in the middle. Here the CDR3 DNA reads TGTGCCAGCAGCTTGGGGGCTTTGAACACTGAAGCTTTCTTT. It encodes CASSLGALNTEAFF.

The chain uses TRBV7-8 and TRBJ2-2, with 15 bases matching TRBD2. V trimming: 3 bases; J trimming: 4 bases; junction bases outside the gene matches: 9. This CDR3 contains 19 residues. CDR1 and CDR2 (germline): SGHVS, FQNEAQ. The CDR3 DNA sequence: TGTGCCAGCAGCTTCCTTGGACTAGCGGGAGGGCCGGCCACCGGGGAGCTGTTTTTT. Translated: CASSFLGLAGGPATGELFF.

The chain recombines TRBV10-3 with TRBJ2-1; the match to TRBD2 covers 7 bases. The ends lost 0 bases at V and 3 bases at J; junction bases unmatched: 5. The CDR3 spans 16 residues. Germline V gives CDR1 ENHRY, CDR2 SYGVKD. The CDR3 nucleotides read TGTGCCATCAGTGAGTCGGCTAGCGGTTACTACAATGAGCAGTTCTTC. It codes for CAISESASGYYNEQFF.